One and the same sample provided the 16 T cell receptor beta chains below, sequenced in a study of human T cells and chemical hapten exposure. TCRdb reanalysed the RACE reads using MiXCR and keeps one entry per CDR3 protein. The sample holds more than 150,000 distinct CDR3 sequences, 25% to 35% seen once. Time point reported: pre-sensitization, week 0. Sample treatment: therapeutic diphenylcyclopropenone sensitization with weekly scalp DPC. The sample was whole blood, taken in connection with sensitization to the hapten diphenylcyclopropenone (DPC). The receptors shown here come from a woman aged 25 to 39 with alopecia areata. Some clones in this sample may be carry-over from other donors' samples.

This chain connects TRBV10-3 to TRBJ2-7, with TRBD2 as a possible D gene (5 bases). The CDR3 length is 13 residues. Trimming cost V 7 bases and J 0 bases, with 10 bases left between them. CDR1 and CDR2 from the germline V gene are ENHRY and SYGVKD. CDR3 nucleotide sequence: TGTGCCATCAAAGGAGGAAACTCCTACGAGCAGTACTTC. Translating gives CAIKGGNSYEQYF.

This clonotype turned up a few times. The chain joins TRBV12-3 or TRBV12-4 to TRBJ1-5; D gene ambiguous. The length of the CDR3 is 15 residues. The germline V and J ends were trimmed by 2 bases and 0 bases, with 8 bases remaining between them. This CDR3 reads CASSLYWGSNQPQHF. The CDR3 nucleotides read TGTGCCAGCAGTTTATATTGGGGTAGCAATCAGCCCCAGCATTTT.

This clonotype was seen a few times. The chain couples TRBV11-2 to TRBJ2-1, with TRBD2 matching 7 bases. V was pared by 2 bases and J by 5 bases, with 9 bases of the junction left unmatched. CDR3 length equals 16 residues. The germline V gene encodes CDR1 SGHAT and CDR2 FQNNGV. Here the CDR3 DNA reads TGTGCCAGCAGCTTATTGGGAGGGATCGGGGACAATGAGCAGTTCTTC. It yields the protein CASSLLGGIGDNEQFF.

The CDR3 spells CSARLEGAAYEQYF. The CDR3, as DNA: TGCAGTGCCAGGTTGGAGGGGGCGGCCTACGAGCAGTACTTC. This chain uses TRBV20-1 with TRBJ2-7, with D possibly being TRBD1 (7 bases). V was cut by 6 bases and J by 2 bases, with 17 bases left in between. There are 14 residues in the CDR3. Germline loops: CDR1 DFQATT, CDR2 SNEGSKA (reference sequence).

The chain carries TRBV20-1 and TRBJ2-1, with 10 bases matching TRBD2. V shed 3 bases, J shed 8 bases, and the junction held 13 bases outside the gene matches. Germline CDR1 is DFQATT and CDR2 is SNEGSKA (reference sequence). The CDR3 runs to 16 residues. CDR3 in DNA: TGCAGTGCTAGCCACGCGAGCGGGAGGGCGGGTTATGAGCAGTTCTTC. Translated, it gives CSASHASGRAGYEQFF.

In regard to this clonotype: At one end the junction does not follow the germline gene, possibly because of a read error. The chain uses TRBV28 and TRBJ1-2; 7 bases are a match to TRBD1. Germline V lookup: CDR1 MDHEN, CDR2 SYDVKM. This CDR3 region has 15 residues. Here the CDR3 DNA reads TGTGTCAGCAGTTGGGGAGCCACAGGGGCTGATGGCTACACCTTC. Encoded protein: CVSSWGATGADGYTF.

This chain connects TRBV28 to TRBJ2-7; the D is unclear. Trimming stripped 4 bases from V and 3 bases from J, with 7 bases between. The germline gives CDR1 MDHEN, CDR2 SYDVKM. The CDR3 is made up of 12 amino acids. The CDR3 region is CASSSRRYEQYF. CDR3 DNA: TGTGCCAGCAGTTCCCGGCGCTACGAGCAGTACTTC.

This sequence joins TRBV4-2 and TRBJ2-5, with 12 bases matching TRBD2. CDR3 length equals 18 residues. V trimming: 0 bases; J trimming: 4 bases; junction bases outside the gene matches: 9. Germline V gene data show CDR1 as LGHNA and CDR2 as YNFKEQ. Here the CDR3 DNA reads TGTGCCAGCAGCCAAGATGTGAGGACTAGCGGGATGGGAGAGACCCAGTACTTC. It encodes CASSQDVRTSGMGETQYF.

The table lists this clonotype with a few counts. The chain is built from TRBV7-3 and TRBJ2-2; 8 nucleotides match TRBD2. The CDR3 totals 15 residues. The germline gives CDR1 SGHTA, CDR2 FQGTGA. V trimming: 5 bases; J trimming: 2 bases; junction bases outside the gene matches: 4. CDR3: CASSPSGGNTGELFF. In DNA, the CDR3 is TGTGCCAGCAGCCCGAGCGGGGGCAACACCGGGGAGCTGTTTTTT.

The table lists this clonotype with a few counts. The chain joins TRBV19 to TRBJ2-3; 11 bases agree with TRBD2. This CDR3 contains 16 residues. The germline V gene encodes CDR1 LNHDA and CDR2 SQIVND (reference sequence). The V segment lost 6 bases and the J segment 4 bases; nucleotides outside the gene matches: 9. The CDR3 DNA sequence: TGTGCCAGTAGGAGATTACTAGCGGGAGATGCAGATACGCAGTATTTT. This codes for CASRRLLAGDADTQYF.

This clonotype turned up a few times. This chain uses TRBV5-1 with TRBJ2-1; 8 bases fit TRBD2. Germline V lookup: CDR1 SGHRS, CDR2 YFSETQ. The CDR3 covers 16 residues. Trimming took 0 bases from V and 7 from J; bases not matched to a gene: 9. CDR3 coding DNA: TGCGCCAGCAGCTTGGTAGGGACTAGAGGCAGAAATGAGCAGTTCTTC. It yields the protein CASSLVGTRGRNEQFF.

This rearrangement joins TRBV28 to TRBJ2-3; no reliable D call. CDR1 MDHEN and CDR2 SYDVKM come from the germline V gene. This CDR3 region has 15 residues. Trimming pared 5 bases from V and 0 bases from J, leaving 12 bases between. Here the CDR3 reads CASSPDWASTDTQYF. Written as DNA, the CDR3 is TGTGCCAGCAGTCCCGACTGGGCTAGCACAGATACGCAGTATTTT.

This chain joins TRBV27 and TRBJ1-6; weak D call: TRBD1 (5 bases). CDR3 size: 17 residues. Trimming left V 6 bases short and J 6 bases short, with 21 bases between. Germline-derived CDR1 and CDR2 are MNHEY and SMNVEV (reference sequence). CDR3 sequence reads: CASSLTVQGVFNSPLHF. For the CDR3, the DNA is TGTGCCAGCAGCCTTACGGTCCAGGGAGTCTTTAATTCACCCCTCCACTTT.

This clonotype occurred a few times. For the CDR3, the DNA is TGCAGCGTTGATAGGAGTAACTATGGCTACACCTTC. Protein sequence: CSVDRSNYGYTF. The V gene is TRBV29-1, the J gene TRBJ1-2; D gene ambiguous. Germline lookup yields CDR1 SQVTM and CDR2 ANQGSEA. Trimming took 3 bases from V and 1 from J, leaving 6 bases between them. The CDR3 covers 12 residues.

The V gene is TRBV6-5, the J gene TRBJ2-3; TRBD2 agrees at 8 bases. Germline lookup yields CDR1 MNHEY and CDR2 SVGAGI. The CDR3 contains 16 residues. J was trimmed by 2 bases and V by 6 bases; bases with no gene match: 10. CDR3 loop: CASSEIAGRFTDTQYF. The CDR3 bases are TGTGCCAGCAGCGAGATAGCGGGAAGGTTCACAGATACGCAGTATTTT.

This clonotype was counted only a few times. V gene TRBV20-1 combines with J gene TRBJ2-3, with no clear D. Per germline, CDR1 DFQATT and CDR2 SNEGSKA (reference sequence). V was cut by 3 bases and J by 4 bases, with 14 bases left in between. The CDR3 loop spans 14 amino acids. The CDR3 sequence: CSARYSRAPDTQYF. The CDR3 nucleotides read TGCAGTGCTAGGTACTCTAGGGCCCCAGATACGCAGTATTTT.